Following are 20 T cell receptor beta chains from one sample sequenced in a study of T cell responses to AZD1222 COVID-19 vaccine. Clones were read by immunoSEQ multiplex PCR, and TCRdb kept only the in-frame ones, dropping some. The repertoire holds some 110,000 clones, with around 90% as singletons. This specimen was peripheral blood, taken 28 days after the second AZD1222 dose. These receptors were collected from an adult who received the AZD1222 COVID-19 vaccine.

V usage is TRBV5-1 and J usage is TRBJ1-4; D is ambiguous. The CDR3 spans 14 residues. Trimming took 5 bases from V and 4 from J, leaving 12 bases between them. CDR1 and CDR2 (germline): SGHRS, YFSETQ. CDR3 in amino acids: CASRSHGGNEKLFF. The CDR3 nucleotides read TGCGCCAGCAGGAGTCACGGCGGTAATGAAAAACTGTTTTTT.

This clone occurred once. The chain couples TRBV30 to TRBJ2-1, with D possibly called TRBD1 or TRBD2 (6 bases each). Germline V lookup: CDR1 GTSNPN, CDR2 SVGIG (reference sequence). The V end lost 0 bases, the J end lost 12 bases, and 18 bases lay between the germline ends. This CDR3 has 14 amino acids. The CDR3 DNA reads TGTGCCTGGAGTGTACGTACGGGGGCCGGGAGGCAGTTCTTC. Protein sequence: CAWSVRTGAGRQFF. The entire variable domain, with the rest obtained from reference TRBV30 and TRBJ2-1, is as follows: SQTIHQWPATLVQPVGSPLSLECTVEGTSNPNLYWYRQAAGRGLQLLFYSVGIGQISSEVPQNLSASRPQDRQFILSSKKLLLSDSGFYLCAWSVRTGAGRQFFGPGTRLTVL.

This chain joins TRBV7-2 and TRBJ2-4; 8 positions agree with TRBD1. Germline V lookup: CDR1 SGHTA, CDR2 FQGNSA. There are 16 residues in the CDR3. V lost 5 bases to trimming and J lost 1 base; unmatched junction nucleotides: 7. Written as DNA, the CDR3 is TGTGCCAGCAGCCCGCAGGGGGCGCTGGCCAAAAACATTCAGTACTTC. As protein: CASSPQGALAKNIQYF.

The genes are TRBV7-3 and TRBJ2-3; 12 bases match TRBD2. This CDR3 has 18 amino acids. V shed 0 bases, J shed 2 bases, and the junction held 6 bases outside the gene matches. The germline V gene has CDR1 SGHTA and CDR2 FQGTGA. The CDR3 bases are TGTGCCAGCAGCTTAACGTTGGCTAGCGGGGGGGACACAGATACGCAGTATTTT. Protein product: CASSLTLASGGDTDTQYF.

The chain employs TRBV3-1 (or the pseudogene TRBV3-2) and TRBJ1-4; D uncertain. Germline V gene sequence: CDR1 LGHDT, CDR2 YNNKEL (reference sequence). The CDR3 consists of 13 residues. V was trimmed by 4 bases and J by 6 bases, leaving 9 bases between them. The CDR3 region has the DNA TGTGCCAGCAGCCGCCTAGGTCATGAAAAACTGTTTTTT. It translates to CASSRLGHEKLFF.

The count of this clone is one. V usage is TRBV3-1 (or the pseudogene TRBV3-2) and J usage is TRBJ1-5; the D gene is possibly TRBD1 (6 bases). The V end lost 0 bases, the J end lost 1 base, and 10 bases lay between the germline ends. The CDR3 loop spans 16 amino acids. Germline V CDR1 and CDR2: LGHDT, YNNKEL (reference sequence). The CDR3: CASSQDGGRSNQPQHF. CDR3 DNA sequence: TGTGCCAGCAGCCAAGATGGGGGGCGAAGCAATCAGCCCCAGCATTTT.

The CDR3 DNA is TGTGCCAGCAGCTTGGATAGGGGGCTGAGTTCACCCCTCCACTTT. Translating gives CASSLDRGLSSPLHF. The chain has TRBV5-6 and TRBJ1-6, with TRBD1 identical over 7 bases. This CDR3 has 15 residues. The ends lost 0 bases at V and 9 bases at J; junction bases unmatched: 6. CDR1 is SGHDT, CDR2 YYEEEE, per germline.

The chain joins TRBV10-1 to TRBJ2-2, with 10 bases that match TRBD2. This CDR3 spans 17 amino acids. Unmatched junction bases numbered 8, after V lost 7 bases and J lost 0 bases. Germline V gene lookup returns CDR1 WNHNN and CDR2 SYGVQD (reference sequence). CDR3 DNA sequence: TGCGCCAGCAACCAGCGGGGGGGCGGACCGAACACCGGGGAGCTGTTTTTT. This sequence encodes CASNQRGGGPNTGELFF.

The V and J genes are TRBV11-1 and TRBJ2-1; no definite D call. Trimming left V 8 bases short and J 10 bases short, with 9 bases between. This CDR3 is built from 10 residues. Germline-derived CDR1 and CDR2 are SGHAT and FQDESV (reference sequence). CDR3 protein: CASGNWEQFF. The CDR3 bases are TGTGCCAGCGGTAACTGGGAGCAGTTCTTC.

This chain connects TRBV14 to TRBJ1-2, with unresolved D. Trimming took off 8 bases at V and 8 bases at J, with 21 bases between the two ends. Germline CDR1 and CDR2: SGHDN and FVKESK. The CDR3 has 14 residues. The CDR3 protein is CASEFIVFGGGYTF. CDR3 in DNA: TGTGCCAGCGAGTTTATAGTCTTCGGCGGAGGCTACACCTTC.

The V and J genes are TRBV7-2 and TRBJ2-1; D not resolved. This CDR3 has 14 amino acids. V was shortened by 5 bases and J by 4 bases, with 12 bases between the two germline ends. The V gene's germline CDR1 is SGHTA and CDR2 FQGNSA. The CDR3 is CASSPGHIYNEQFF. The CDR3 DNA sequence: TGTGCCAGCAGCCCGGGTCATATTTACAATGAGCAGTTCTTC.

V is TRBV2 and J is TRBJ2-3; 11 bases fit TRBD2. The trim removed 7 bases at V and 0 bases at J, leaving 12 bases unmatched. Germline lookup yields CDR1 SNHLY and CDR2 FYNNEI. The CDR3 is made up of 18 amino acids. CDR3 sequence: CASNRLAGGAKSTDTQYF. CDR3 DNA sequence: TGTGCCAGCAATAGGCTAGCGGGGGGAGCCAAGAGCACAGATACGCAGTATTTT.

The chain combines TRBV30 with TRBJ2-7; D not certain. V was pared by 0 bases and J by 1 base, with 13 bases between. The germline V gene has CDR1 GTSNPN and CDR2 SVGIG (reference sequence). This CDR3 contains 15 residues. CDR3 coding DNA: TGTGCCTGGAGTGTAGTAGGGTTAAATTCCTACGAGCAGTACTTC. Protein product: CAWSVVGLNSYEQYF.

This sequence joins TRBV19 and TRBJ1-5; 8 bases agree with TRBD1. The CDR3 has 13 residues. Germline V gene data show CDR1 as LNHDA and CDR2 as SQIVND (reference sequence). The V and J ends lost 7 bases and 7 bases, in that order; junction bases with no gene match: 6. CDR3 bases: TGTGCCAGTACTAACAGGGGGGTCCAGCCCCAGCATTTT. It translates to CASTNRGVQPQHF.

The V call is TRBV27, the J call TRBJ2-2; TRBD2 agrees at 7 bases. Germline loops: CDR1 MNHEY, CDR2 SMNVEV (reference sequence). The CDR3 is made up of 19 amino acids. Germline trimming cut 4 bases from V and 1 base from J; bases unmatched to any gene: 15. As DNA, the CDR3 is TGTGCCAGCAGTTCATATCCCCCCCCACTAGCGTTGAACACCGGGGAGCTGTTTTTT. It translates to CASSSYPPPLALNTGELFF.

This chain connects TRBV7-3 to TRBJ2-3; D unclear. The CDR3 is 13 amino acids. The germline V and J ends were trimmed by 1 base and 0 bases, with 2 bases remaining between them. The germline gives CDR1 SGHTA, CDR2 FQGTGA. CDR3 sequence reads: CASSLMSTDTQYF. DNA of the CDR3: TGTGCCAGCAGCTTAATGAGCACAGATACGCAGTATTTT.

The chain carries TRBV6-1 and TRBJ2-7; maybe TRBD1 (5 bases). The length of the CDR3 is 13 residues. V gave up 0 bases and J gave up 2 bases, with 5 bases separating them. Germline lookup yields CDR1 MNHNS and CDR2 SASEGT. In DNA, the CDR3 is TGTGCCAGCAGTGAAGCGGGGCCCTACGAGCAGTACTTC. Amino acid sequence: CASSEAGPYEQYF.

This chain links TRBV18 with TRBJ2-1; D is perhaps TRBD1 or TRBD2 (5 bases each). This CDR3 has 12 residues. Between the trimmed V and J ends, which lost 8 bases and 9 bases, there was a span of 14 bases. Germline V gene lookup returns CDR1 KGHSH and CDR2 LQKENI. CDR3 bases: TGTGCCAGCCAATCGGACGGGACTGAGCAGTTCTTC. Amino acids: CASQSDGTEQFF. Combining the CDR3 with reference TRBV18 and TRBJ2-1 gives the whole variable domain NAGVMQNPRHLVRRRGQEARLRCSPMKGHSHVYWYRQLPEEGLKFMVYLQKENIIDESGMPKERFSAEFPKEGPSILRIQQVVRGDSAAYFCASQSDGTEQFFGPGTRLTVL.

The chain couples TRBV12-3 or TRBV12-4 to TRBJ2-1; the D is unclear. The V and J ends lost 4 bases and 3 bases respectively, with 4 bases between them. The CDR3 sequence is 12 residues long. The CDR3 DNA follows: TGTGCCAGCAGTTCCATCTACAATGAGCAGTTCTTC. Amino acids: CASSSIYNEQFF.

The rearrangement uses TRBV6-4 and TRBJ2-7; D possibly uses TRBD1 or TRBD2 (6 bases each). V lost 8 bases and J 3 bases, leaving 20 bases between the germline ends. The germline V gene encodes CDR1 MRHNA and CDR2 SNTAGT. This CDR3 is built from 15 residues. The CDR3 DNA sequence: TGTGCCAGCGGCTGCCCCCGGGGGCCCAACTACGAGCAGTACTTC. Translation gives CASGCPRGPNYEQYF.